This T cell receptor (beta chain) stems from a study of blood T cell repertoires in COVID-19. At the level of the study: The cDNA or gDNA used as material had been derived from T cells, B-cell-depleted T cells, or PBMCs.

Only one count was recorded for this clone. Original processing notes: The authors estimated nucleated cell counts from reference gene primer amplification. The assay was immunoSEQ multiplex PCR, and TCRdb's table has in-frame clones only and misses some. The V and J calls and clone size were taken over from that table, and D and trimming were inferred from the DNA. The sample lists some 200,000 clones, 84% occurring once. J gave up 7 bases and V 1 base, and 3 bases lay outside the gene matches. Per the germline V gene, CDR1 is SEHNR and CDR2 is FQNEAQ (reference sequence). This CDR3 spans 14 amino acids.

The receptor was isolated from a woman between 55 and 75 years old with acute or convalescent COVID-19. The J gene is TRBJ2-7, the V gene TRBV7-9; TRBD1 matches 11 bases. The specimen was peripheral blood. DNA of the CDR3: TGTGCCAGCAGCTTAGATGGGACAGGGGGGGAGCAGTACTTC. This codes for CASSLDGTGGEQYF. Together with reference TRBV7-9 and TRBJ2-7, the CDR3 gives the full variable domain: DTGVSQNPRHKITKRGQNVTFRCDPISEHNRLYWYRQTLGQGPEFLTYFQNEAQLEKSRLLSDRFSAERPKGSFSTLEIQRTEQGDSAMYLCASSLDGTGGEQYFGPGTRLTVT.